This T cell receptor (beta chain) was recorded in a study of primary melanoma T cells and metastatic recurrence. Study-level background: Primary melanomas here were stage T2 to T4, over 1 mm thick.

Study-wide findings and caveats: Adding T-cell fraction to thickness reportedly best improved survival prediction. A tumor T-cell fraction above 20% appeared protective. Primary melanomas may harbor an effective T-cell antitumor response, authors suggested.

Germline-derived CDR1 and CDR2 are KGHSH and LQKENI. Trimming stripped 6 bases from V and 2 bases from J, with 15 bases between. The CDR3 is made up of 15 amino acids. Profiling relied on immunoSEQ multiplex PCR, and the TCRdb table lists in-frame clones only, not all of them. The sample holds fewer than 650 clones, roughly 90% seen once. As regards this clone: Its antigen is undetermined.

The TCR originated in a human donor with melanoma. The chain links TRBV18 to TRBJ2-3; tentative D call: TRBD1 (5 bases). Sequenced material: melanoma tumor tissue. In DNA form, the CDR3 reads TGTGCCAGCTCTTACCCGACAGTTTACACAGATACGCAGTATTTT. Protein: CASSYPTVYTDTQYF.